This entry concerns a single T cell receptor (beta chain). This clonotype was detected many times. The specificity of this receptor is unknown. No clone much larger than this one lies a single base away; base qualities are absent. The sample is drawn from a study of T-cell reconstitution after alpha-beta-depleted transplantation in children (dated by TCRdb to 2016 to 2017). Regarding the research as a whole: T-cell immune reconstitution after TCRalphabeta/CD19-depleted allogeneic hematopoietic cell transplantation in children was quantitatively tracked in the study by means of TCR repertoire profiling. Results and caveats for the whole study, not just this receptor: Apparently early alphabetaT-cell count recovery about two months after transplant reportedly relied on only several hundred rapidly expanded clones derived from non-depleted graft cells. In some patients, the high TCRbeta diversity seen at day 60 was put down to recipient T cells and intrathymic progenitors that had survived conditioning. The frequencies of hyperexpanded clones fell over the following months, and after one year, T-cell counts and TCRbeta diversity were mostly attributed to newly produced T cells.

Libraries were constructed by PCR. TCRdb shows the sequencer as Illumina HiSeq 2500. Molecular barcoding was employed in the preparation of TCR libraries, with unique molecular identifiers being used to normalize TCRbeta repertoire quantification. TCRdb reprocessing: public reads trimmed at Q25 with fastp, clones called with MiXCR, in-frame beta chains kept. Each entry merges the rows of one CDR3 protein and shows their most common DNA and genes. The table for this sample lists hundreds of thousands of distinct CDR3 sequences; roughly 8% of them were counted only once. The biggest ten clones account for about 6.4% of the sample. Taken from cysteine to phenylalanine, the CDR3 has 14 residues. The only DNA kept is the CDR3, 42 bases in frame from the first base. According to the germline V gene, CDR1 reads KGHDR and CDR2 reads SFDVKD. Trimming takes 3 bases off V and 6 bases off J; junction bases not matched to a gene: 4.

The sample's treatment or condition label is to be understood as: allogeneic hematopoietic cell transplantation with graft depleted of TCRalphabeta T cells and CD19 B cells. The children who served as transplant recipients had been given grafts of TCRalphabeta/CD19-depleted allogeneic hematopoietic cells. This receptor was taken from a male patient younger than 18 who had a stem cell transplant for acute lymphoblastic leukemia, so the T cells may come from the graft donor. The chain links TRBV24-1 with TRBJ1-2, with 9 bases matching TRBD1. Here the sequenced sample was PBMCs, mostly from graft donor cells, taken 180 days after TCRalphabeta/CD19-depleted stem cell transplant. The CDR3 here reads CATSDPGQGDGYTF. The base sequence is TGTGCCACCAGTGATCCGGGACAGGGAGATGGCTACACCTTC.